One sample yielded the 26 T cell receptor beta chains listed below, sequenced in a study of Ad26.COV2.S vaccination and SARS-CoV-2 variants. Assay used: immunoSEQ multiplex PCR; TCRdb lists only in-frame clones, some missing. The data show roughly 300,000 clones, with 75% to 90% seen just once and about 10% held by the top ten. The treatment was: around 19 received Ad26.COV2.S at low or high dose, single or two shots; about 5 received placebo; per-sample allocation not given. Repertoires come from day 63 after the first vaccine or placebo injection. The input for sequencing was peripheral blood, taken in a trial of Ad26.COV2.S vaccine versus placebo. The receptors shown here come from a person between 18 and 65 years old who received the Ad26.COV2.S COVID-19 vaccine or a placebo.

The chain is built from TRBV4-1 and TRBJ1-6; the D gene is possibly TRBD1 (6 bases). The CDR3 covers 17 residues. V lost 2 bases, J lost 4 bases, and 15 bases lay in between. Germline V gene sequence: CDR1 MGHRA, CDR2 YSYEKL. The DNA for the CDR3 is TGCGCCAGCAGCCAACCTCGTCAGGGGCCTTATAATTCACCCCTCCACTTT. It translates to CASSQPRQGPYNSPLHF.

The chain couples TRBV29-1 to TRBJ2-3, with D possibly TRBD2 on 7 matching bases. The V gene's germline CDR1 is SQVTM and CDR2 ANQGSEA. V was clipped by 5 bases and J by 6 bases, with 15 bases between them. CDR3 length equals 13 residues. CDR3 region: CSVRKEGGDTQYF. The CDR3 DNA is TGCAGCGTTCGAAAGGAGGGGGGGGATACGCAGTATTTT.

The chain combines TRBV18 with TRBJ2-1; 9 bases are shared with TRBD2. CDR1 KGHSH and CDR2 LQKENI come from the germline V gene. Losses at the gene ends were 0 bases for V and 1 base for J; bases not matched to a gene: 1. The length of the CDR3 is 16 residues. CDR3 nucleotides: TGTGCCAGCTCACCACCAAGCGGGGGGTCCTACAATGAGCAGTTCTTC. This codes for CASSPPSGGSYNEQFF.

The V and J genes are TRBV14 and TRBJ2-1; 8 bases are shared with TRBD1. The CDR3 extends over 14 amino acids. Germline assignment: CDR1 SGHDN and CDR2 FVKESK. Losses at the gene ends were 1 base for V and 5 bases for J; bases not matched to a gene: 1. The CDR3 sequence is CASSQVDRDNEQFF. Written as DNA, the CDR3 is TGTGCCAGCAGCCAAGTGGACAGGGACAATGAGCAGTTCTTC.

The CDR3 is CASSRDRSFSTEAFF. DNA for the CDR3: TGTGCCAGCTCACGGGACAGGAGTTTTAGCACTGAAGCTTTCTTT. The chain carries TRBV18 and TRBJ1-1, with 8 bases matching TRBD1. CDR1 and CDR2 from the germline V gene are KGHSH and LQKENI. The CDR3 totals 15 residues. Losses at the gene ends were 4 bases for V and 4 bases for J; bases not matched to a gene: 8.

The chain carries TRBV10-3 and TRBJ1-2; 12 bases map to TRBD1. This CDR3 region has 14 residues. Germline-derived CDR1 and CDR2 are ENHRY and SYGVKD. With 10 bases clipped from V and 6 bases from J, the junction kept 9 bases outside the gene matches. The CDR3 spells CATPGTGGSNGYTF. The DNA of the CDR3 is TGTGCCACCCCCGGGACAGGGGGCTCTAATGGCTACACCTTC.

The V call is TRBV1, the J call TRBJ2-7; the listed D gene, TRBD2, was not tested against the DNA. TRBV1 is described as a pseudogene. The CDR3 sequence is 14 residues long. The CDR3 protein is CTSTPGLVTYEQYF. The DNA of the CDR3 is TGCACCAGTACACCGGGACTGGTGACCTACGAGCAGTACTTC.

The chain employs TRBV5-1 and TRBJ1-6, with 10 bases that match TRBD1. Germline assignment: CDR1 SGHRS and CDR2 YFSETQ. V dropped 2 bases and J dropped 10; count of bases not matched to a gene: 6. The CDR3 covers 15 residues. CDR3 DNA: TGCGCCAGCAGCTTAGGGGGACAGGGGAAATCACCCCTCCACTTT. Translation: CASSLGGQGKSPLHF.

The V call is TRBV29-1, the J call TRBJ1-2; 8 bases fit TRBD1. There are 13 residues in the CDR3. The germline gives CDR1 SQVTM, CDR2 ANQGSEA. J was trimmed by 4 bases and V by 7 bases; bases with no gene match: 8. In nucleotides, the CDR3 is TGCAGCGCCTACAGGGGGGGGGCCTATGGCTACACCTTC. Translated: CSAYRGGAYGYTF.

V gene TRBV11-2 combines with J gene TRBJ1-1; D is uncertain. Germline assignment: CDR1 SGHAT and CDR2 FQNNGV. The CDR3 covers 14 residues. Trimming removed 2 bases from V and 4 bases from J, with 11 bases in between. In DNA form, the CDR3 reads TGTGCCAGCAGCTTATCGGGGTCGAGCACTGAAGCTTTCTTT. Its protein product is CASSLSGSSTEAFF. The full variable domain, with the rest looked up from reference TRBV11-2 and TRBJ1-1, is EAGVAQSPRYKIIEKRQSVAFWCNPISGHATLYWYQQILGQGPKLLIQFQNNGVVDDSQLPKDRFSAERLKGVDSTLKIQPAKLEDSAVYLCASSLSGSSTEAFFGQGTRLTVV.

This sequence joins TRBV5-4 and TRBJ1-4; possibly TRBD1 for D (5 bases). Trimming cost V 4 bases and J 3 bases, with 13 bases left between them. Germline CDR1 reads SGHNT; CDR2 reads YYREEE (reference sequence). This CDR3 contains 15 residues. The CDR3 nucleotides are TGTGCCAGCAGCCCAAGTACAGGCTCTAATGAAAAACTGTTTTTT. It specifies CASSPSTGSNEKLFF.

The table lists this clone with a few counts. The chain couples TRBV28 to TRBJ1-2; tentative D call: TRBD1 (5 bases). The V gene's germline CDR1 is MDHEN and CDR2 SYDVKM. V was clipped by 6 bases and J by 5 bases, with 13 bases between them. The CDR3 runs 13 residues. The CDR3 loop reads CASRRQTRYGYTF. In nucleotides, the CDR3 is TGTGCCAGCAGAAGACAGACGAGATATGGCTACACCTTC.

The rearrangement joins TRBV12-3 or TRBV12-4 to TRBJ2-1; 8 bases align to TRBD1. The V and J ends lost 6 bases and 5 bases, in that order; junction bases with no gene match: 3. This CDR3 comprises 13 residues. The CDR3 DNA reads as TGTGCCAGCAGCGGACAGGGTAACAATGAGCAGTTCTTC. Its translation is CASSGQGNNEQFF.

CDR3 residues: CASTMTSGSDFKTQYF. The CDR3 nucleotides read TGTGCCAGCACCATGACTAGCGGGAGTGATTTCAAGACCCAGTACTTC. This rearrangement joins TRBV28 to TRBJ2-5; TRBD2 aligns across 12 bases. The CDR3 runs 16 residues. CDR1 is MDHEN, CDR2 SYDVKM, per germline. V lost 7 bases to trimming and J lost 6 bases; unmatched junction nucleotides: 12.

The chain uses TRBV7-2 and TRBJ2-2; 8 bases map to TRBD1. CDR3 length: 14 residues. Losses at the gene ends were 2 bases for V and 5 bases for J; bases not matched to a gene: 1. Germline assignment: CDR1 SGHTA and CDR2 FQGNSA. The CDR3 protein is CASSLTGGTGELFF. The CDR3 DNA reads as TGTGCCAGCAGCTTAACAGGGGGGACCGGGGAGCTGTTTTTT. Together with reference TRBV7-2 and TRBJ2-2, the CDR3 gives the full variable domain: GAGVSQSPSNKVTEKGKDVELRCDPISGHTALYWYRQSLGQGLEFLIYFQGNSAPDKSGLPSDRFSAERTGGSVSTLTIQRTQQEDSAVYLCASSLTGGTGELFFGEGSRLTVL.

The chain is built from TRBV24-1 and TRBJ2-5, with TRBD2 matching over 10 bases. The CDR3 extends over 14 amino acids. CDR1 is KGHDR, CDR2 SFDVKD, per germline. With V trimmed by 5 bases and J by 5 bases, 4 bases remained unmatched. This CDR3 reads CATSALAGAETQYF. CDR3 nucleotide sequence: TGTGCCACCAGTGCTCTAGCGGGGGCTGAGACCCAGTACTTC.

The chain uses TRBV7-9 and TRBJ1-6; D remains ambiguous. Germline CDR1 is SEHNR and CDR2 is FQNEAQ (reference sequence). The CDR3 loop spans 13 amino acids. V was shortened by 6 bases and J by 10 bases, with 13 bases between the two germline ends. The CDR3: CASSPGLGSPLHF. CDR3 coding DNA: TGTGCCAGCAGTCCGGGTCTGGGGTCACCCCTCCACTTT.

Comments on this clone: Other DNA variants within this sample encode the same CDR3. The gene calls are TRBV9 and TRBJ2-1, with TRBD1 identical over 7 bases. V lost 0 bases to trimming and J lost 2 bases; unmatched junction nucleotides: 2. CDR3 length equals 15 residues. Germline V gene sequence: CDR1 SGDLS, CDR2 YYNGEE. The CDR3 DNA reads TGTGCCAGCAGCGTAGGGCAGGGGGCCTACAATGAGCAGTTCTTC. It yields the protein CASSVGQGAYNEQFF. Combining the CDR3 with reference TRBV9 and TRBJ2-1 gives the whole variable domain DSGVTQTPKHLITATGQRVTLRCSPRSGDLSVYWYQQSLDQGLQFLIQYYNGEERAKGNILERFSAQQFPDLHSELNLSSLELGDSALYFCASSVGQGAYNEQFFGPGTRLTVL.

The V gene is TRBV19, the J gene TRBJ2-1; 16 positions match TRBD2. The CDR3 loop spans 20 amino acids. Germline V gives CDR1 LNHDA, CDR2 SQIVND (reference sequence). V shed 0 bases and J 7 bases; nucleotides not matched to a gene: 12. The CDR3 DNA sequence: TGTGCCAGTAGTATAGATAAGGGACTAGCGGGGGGGCCAGTATCGAATGAGCAGTTCTTC. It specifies CASSIDKGLAGGPVSNEQFF.

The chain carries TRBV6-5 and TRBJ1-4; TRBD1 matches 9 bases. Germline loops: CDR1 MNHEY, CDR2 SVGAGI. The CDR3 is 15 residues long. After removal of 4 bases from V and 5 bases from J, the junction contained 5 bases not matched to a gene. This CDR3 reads CASSSLGTGNEKLFF. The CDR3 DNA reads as TGTGCCAGCAGTTCCCTGGGGACAGGGAATGAAAAACTGTTTTTT.

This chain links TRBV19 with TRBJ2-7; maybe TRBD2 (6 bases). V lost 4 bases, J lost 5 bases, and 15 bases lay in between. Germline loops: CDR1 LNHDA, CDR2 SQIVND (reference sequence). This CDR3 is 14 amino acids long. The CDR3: CASSSGRGYHEQYF. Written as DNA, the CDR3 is TGTGCCAGTAGTAGTGGTCGGGGGTATCACGAGCAGTACTTC.

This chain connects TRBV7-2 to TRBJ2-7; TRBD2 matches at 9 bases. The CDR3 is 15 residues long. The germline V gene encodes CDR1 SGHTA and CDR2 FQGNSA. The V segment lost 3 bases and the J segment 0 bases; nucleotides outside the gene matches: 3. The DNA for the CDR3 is TGTGCCAGCAGCTTCAAGACTAGCGGCTCCTACGAGCAGTACTTC. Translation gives CASSFKTSGSYEQYF.

CDR3 in DNA: TGCGCCAGCAGTAGGGGGGCAGGTAATGAAAAACTGTTTTTT. Its translation is CASSRGAGNEKLFF. V and J are TRBV4-3 and TRBJ1-4; the D gene is possibly TRBD1 (6 bases). The CDR3 sequence is 14 residues long. CDR1 and CDR2 (germline): LGHNA, YSLEER. With 6 bases removed from V and 4 bases from J, the gap between germline ends came to 12 bases.

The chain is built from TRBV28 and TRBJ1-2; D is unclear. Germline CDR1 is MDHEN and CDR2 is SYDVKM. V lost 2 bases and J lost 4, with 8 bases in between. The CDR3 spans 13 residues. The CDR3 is CASSLEAAYGYTF. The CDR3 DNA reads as TGTGCCAGCAGTTTAGAAGCGGCCTATGGCTACACCTTC.

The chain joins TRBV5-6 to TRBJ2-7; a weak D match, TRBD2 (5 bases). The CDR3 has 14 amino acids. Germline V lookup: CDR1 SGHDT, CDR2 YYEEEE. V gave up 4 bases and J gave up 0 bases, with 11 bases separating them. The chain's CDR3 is CASSPRRDSYEQYF. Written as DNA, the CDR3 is TGTGCCAGCAGCCCACGCCGGGACTCCTACGAGCAGTACTTC. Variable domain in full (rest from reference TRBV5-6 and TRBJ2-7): DAGVTQSPTHLIKTRGQQVTLRCSPKSGHDTVSWYQQALGQGPQFIFQYYEEEERQRGNFPDRFSGHQFPNYSSELNVNALLLGDSALYLCASSPRRDSYEQYFGPGTRLTVT.

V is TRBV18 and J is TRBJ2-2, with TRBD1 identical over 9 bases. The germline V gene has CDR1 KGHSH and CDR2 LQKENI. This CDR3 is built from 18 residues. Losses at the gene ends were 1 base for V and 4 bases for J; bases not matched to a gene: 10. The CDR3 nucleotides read TGTGCCAGCTCACCACGGATACAGGGGGCCGATTCCACCGGGGAGCTGTTTTTT. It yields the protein CASSPRIQGADSTGELFF.